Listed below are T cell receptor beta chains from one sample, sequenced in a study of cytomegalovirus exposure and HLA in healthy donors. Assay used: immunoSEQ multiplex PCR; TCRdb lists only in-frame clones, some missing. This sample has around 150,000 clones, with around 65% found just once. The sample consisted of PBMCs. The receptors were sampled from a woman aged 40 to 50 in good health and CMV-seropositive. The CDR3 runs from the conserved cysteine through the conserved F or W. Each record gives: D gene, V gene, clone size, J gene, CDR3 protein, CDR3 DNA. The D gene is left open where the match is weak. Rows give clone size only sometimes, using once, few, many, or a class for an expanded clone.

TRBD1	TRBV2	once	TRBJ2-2	CASSDRDRASGELFF	TGTGCCAGCAGTGACCGGGACAGGGCTTCTGGGGAGCTGTTTTTT
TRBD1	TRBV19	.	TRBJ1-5	CASSIVVTGGYSNQPQHF	TGTGCCAGTAGTATAGTTGTCACAGGGGGTTATAGCAATCAGCCCCAGCATTTT
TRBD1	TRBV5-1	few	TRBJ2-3	CASSLDRVSTDTQYF	TGCGCCAGCAGCTTAGACAGGGTTAGCACAGATACGCAGTATTTT
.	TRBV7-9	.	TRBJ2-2	CASSLNTITGELFF	TGTGCCAGCAGCTTAAACACCATCACCGGGGAGCTGTTTTTT
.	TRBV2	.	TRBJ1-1	CASRRTAPNTEAFF	TGTGCCAGCAGGCGAACAGCACCGAACACTGAAGCTTTCTTT
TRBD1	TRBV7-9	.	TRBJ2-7	CASSQGGQGWEQYF	TGTGCCAGCAGCCAAGGGGGACAGGGGTGGGAGCAGTACTTC
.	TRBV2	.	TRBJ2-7	CASPETDLPAYEQYF	TGTGCCAGCCCCGAGACAGACCTCCCTGCCTACGAGCAGTACTTC
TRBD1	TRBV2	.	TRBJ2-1	CASSTGQGARNEQFF	TGTGCCAGCAGTACGGGACAGGGGGCGCGGAATGAGCAGTTCTTC
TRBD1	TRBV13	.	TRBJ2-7	CASSPGTGDYRGSYEQYF	TGTGCCAGCAGCCCCGGGACAGGCGATTACCGCGGCTCCTACGAGCAGTACTTC
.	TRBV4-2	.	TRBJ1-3	CASSHPSGGRNTIYF	TGTGCCAGCAGCCACCCCAGCGGGGGGAGAAACACCATATATTTT
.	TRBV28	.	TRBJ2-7	CASTLGRVSYEQYF	TGTGCCAGCACCCTCGGCAGGGTCTCCTACGAGCAGTACTTC
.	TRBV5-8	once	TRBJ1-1	CASSLDLGSGTEAFF	TGTGCCAGCAGCTTGGATTTGGGGAGTGGGACTGAAGCTTTCTTT
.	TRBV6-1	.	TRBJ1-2	CASSESGTGGYTF	TGTGCCAGCAGTGAATCAGGTACTGGAGGCTACACCTTC
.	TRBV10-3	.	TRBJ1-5	CAISESISGGNQPQHF	TGTGCCATCAGTGAGTCGATTTCAGGGGGCAATCAGCCCCAGCATTTT
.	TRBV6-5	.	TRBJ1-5	CASRSDQPQHF	TGTGCCAGCAGATCGGATCAGCCCCAGCATTTT
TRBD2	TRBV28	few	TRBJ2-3	CASSSSGASTDTQYF	TGTGCCAGCAGTTCTAGCGGGGCTAGCACAGATACGCAGTATTTT
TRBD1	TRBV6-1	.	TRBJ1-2	CASSVGDRALCGYTF	TGTGCCAGCAGTGTAGGGGACAGGGCCTTATGTGGCTACACCTTC
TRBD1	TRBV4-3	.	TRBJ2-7	CASSQRLTGGAAVKQYF	TGCGCCAGCAGCCAACGCCTAACAGGGGGCGCGGCCGTCAAGCAGTACTTC
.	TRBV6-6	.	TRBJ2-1	CASRVAGYNEQFF	TGTGCCAGCAGGGTCGCGGGGTACAATGAGCAGTTCTTC
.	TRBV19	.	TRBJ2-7	CASSASRFYEQYF	TGTGCCAGTAGCGCCTCCCGGTTCTACGAGCAGTACTTC
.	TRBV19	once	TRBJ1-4	CASSKWDTNNEKLFF	TGTGCCAGTAGTAAGTGGGACACCAATAATGAAAAACTGTTTTTT
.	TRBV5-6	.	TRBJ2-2	CASSFRMAGELFF	TGTGCCAGCAGCTTTAGAATGGCCGGGGAGCTGTTTTTT
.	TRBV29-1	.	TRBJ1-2	CSVGDPPRTAGYGYPF	TGCAGCGTTGGAGACCCACCCCGGACAGCGGGGTATGGCTACCCCTTC
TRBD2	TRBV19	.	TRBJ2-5	CASSMSTSGKETQYF	TGTGCCAGTAGTATGAGTACTAGCGGCAAAGAGACCCAGTACTTC
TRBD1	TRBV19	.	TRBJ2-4	CASSPGQGNIQYF	TGTGCCAGTAGTCCGGGACAGGGAAACATTCAGTACTTC
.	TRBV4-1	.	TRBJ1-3	CASSQQGLGNTIYF	TGCGCCAGCAGCCAGCAGGGACTTGGAAACACCATATATTTT
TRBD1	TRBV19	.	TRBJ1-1	CASSTRQGAPGNTEAFF	TGTGCCAGTAGTACCCGACAGGGGGCGCCGGGAAACACTGAAGCTTTCTTT
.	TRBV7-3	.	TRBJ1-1	CASSRQAGGTEAFF	TGTGCCAGCAGCAGACAGGCCGGTGGAACTGAAGCTTTCTTT
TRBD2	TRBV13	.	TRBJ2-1	CASSTRTSGSTNEQFF	TGTGCCAGCAGCACAAGGACTAGCGGGAGTACGAATGAGCAGTTCTTC
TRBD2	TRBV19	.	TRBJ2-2	CASSIGGRSTGELFF	TGTGCCAGTAGTATAGGCGGGAGATCGACCGGGGAGCTGTTTTTT
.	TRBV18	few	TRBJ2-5	CASSPTVNQETQYF	TGTGCCAGCTCACCTACGGTGAACCAAGAGACCCAGTACTTC
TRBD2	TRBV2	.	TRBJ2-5	CASRWTSGQETQYF	TGTGCCAGCAGGTGGACTAGCGGGCAGGAGACCCAGTACTTC
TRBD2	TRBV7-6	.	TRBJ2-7	CASSPGLAGGDDEQYF	TGTGCCAGCAGCCCGGGACTAGCGGGAGGGGACGACGAGCAGTACTTC
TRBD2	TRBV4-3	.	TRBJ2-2	CASSQDWGGRATGELFF	TGCGCCAGCAGCCAAGATTGGGGCGGGAGGGCTACCGGGGAGCTGTTTTTT
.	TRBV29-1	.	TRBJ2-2	CSVTVTGELFF	TGCAGCGTTACAGTCACCGGGGAGCTGTTTTTT